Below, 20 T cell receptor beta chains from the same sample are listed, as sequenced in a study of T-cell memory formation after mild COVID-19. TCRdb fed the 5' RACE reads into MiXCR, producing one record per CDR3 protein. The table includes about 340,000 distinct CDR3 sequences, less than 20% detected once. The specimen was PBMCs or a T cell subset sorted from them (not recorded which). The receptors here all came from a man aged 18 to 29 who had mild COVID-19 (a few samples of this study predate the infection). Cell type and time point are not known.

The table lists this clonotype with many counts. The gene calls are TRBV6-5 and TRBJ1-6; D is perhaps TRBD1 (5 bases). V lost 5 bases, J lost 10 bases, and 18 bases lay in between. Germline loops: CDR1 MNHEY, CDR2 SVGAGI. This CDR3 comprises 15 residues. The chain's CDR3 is CASSRGGTGGSPLHF. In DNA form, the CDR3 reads TGTGCCAGCAGTCGCGGGGGGACGGGTGGATCACCCCTCCACTTT.

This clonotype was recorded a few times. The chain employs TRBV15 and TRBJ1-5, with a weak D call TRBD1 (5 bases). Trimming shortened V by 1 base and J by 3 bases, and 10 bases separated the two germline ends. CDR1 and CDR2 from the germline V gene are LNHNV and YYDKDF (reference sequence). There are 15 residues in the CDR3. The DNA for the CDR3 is TGTGCCACCAGCAGAGGTGGGGGGACCAATCAGCCCCAGCATTTT. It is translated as CATSRGGGTNQPQHF.

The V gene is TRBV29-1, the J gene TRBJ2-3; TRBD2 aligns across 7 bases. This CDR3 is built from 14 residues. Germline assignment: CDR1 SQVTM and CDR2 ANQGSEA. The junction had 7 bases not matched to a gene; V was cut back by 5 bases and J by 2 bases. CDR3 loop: CSVFPSGHTDTQYF. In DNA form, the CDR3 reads TGCAGCGTTTTCCCTAGCGGACACACAGATACGCAGTATTTT.

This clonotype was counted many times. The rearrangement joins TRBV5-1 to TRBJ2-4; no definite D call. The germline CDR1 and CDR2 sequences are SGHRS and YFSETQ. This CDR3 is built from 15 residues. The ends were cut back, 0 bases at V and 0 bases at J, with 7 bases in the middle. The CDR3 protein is CASSLVGIAKNIQYF. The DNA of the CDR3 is TGCGCCAGCAGCTTGGTCGGTATAGCCAAAAACATTCAGTACTTC. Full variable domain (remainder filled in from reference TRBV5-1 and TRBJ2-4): KAGVTQTPRYLIKTRGQQVTLSCSPISGHRSVSWYQQTPGQGLQFLFEYFSETQRNKGNFPGRFSGRQFSNSRSEMNVSTLELGDSALYLCASSLVGIAKNIQYFGAGTRLSVL.

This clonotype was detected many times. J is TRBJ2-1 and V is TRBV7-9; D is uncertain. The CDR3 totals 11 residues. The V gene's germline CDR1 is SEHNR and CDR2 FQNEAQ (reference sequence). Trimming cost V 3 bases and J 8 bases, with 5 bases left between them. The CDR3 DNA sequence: TGTGCCAGCAGCTTGCATTATGAGCAGTTCTTC. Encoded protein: CASSLHYEQFF.

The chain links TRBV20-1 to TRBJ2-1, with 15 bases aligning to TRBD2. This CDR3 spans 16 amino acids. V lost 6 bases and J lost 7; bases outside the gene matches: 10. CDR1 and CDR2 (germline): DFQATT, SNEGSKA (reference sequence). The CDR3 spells CSARPIGTSGGNEQFF. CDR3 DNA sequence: TGCAGTGCACGACCAATCGGGACTAGCGGGGGGAATGAGCAGTTCTTC.

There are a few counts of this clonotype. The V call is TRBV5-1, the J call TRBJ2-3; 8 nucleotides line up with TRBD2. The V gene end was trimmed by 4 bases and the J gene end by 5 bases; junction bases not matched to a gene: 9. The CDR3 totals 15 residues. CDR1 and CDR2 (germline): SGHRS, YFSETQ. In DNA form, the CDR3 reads TGCGCCAGCAGCCCACCGGGACGGGAGGGAGATACGCAGTATTTT. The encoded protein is CASSPPGREGDTQYF.

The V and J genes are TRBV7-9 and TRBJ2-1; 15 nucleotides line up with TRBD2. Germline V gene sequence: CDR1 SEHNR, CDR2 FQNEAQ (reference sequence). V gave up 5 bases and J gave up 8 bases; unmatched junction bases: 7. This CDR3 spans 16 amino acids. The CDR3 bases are TGTGCCAGCAGCGCCGGGACTAGCGGGGGGATAGATGAGCAGTTCTTC. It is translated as CASSAGTSGGIDEQFF.

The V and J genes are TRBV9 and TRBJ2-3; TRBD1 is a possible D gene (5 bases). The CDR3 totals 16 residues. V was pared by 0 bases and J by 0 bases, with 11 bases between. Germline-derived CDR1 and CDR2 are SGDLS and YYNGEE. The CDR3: CASSVAGGASTDTQYF. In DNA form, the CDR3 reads TGTGCCAGCAGCGTAGCTGGTGGGGCCAGCACAGATACGCAGTATTTT. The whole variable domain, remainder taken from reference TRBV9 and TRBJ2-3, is DSGVTQTPKHLITATGQRVTLRCSPRSGDLSVYWYQQSLDQGLQFLIQYYNGEERAKGNILERFSAQQFPDLHSELNLSSLELGDSALYFCASSVAGGASTDTQYFGPGTRLTVL.

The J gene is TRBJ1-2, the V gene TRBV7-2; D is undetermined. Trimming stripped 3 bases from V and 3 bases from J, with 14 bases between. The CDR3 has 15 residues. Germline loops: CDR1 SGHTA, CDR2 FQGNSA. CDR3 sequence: CASSFHGGEDYGYTF. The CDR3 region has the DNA TGTGCCAGCAGCTTCCACGGCGGGGAGGACTATGGCTACACCTTC.

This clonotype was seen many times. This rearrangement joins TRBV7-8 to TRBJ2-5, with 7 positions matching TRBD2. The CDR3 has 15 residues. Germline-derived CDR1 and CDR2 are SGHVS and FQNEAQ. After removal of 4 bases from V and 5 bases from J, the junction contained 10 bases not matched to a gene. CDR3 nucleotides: TGTGCCAGCAGCTCTGGGGAGGGGTGGGGGGAGACCCAGTACTTC. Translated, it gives CASSSGEGWGETQYF.

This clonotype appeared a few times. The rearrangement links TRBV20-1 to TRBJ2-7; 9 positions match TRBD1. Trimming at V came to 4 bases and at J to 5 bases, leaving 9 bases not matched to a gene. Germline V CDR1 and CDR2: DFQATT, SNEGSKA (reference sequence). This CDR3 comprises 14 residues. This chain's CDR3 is CSATEQGAPDEQYF. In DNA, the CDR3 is TGCAGTGCTACTGAACAGGGGGCGCCTGACGAGCAGTACTTC.

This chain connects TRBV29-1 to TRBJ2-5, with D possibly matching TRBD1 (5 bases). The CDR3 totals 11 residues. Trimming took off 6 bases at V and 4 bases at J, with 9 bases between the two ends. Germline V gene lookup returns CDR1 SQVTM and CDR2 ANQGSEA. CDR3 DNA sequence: TGCAGCGTCAGGGTGGCAGAGACCCAGTACTTC. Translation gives CSVRVAETQYF.

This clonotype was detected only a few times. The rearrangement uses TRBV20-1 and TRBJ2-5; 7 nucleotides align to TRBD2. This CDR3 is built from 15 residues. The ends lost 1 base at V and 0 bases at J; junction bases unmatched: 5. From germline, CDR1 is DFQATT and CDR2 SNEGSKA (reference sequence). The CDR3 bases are TGCAGTGCTAGAGGGCCTAGCGGCCACCAAGAGACCCAGTACTTC. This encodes CSARGPSGHQETQYF.

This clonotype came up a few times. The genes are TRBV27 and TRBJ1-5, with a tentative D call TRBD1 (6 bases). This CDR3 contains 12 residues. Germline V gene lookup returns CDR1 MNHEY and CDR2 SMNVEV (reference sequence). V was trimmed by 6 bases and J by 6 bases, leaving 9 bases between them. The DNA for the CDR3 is TGTGCCAGCAGAACAGGGATTCAGCCCCAGCATTTT. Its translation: CASRTGIQPQHF.

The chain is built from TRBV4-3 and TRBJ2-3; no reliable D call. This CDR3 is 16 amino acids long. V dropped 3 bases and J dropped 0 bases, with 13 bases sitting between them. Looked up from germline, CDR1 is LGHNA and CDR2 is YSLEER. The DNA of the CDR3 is TGCGCCAGCAGCCAGGCCACATTGGGAAGCACAGATACGCAGTATTTT. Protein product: CASSQATLGSTDTQYF.

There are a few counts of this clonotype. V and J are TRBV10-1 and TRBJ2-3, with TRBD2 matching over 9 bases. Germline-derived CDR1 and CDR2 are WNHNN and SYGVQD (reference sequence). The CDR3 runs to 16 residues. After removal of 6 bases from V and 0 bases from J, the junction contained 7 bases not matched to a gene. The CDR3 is CASSDLAGTSTDTQYF. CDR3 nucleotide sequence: TGCGCCAGCAGCGACCTAGCGGGGACTAGCACAGATACGCAGTATTTT.

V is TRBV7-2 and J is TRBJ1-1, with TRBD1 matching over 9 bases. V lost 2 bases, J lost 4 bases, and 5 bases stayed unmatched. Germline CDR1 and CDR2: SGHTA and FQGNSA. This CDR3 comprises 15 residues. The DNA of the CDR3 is TGTGCCAGCAGCTTATGGGGACAGGGAACCACTGAAGCTTTCTTT. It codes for CASSLWGQGTTEAFF.

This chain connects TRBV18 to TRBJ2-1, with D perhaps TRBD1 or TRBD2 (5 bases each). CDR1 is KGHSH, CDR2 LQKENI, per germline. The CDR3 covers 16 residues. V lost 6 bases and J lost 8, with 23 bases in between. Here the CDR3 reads CASSPRAGTVVDEQFF. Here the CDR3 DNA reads TGTGCCAGCTCCCCCCGGGCAGGGACGGTTGTCGATGAGCAGTTCTTC.

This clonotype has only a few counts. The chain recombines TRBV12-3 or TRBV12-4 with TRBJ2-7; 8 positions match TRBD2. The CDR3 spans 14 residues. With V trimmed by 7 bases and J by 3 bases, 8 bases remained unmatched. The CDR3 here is CASKFTAGGYEQYF. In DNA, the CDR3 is TGTGCCAGCAAGTTTACGGCGGGGGGCTACGAGCAGTACTTC.